The rows below give T cell receptor beta chains drawn from one sample of a study of graft-versus-host responses after intestinal transplantation. Method: immunoSEQ multiplex PCR; TCRdb's copy keeps in-frame clones and lacks some. Here the sample spans about 15,000 clones, around 41% being singletons. This sample comprised alloreactive CD8+ T cells from a mixed lymphocyte reaction culture, obtained before intestinal transplant. The receptors come from a human patient who received an intestinal transplant. The CDR3 runs from the conserved cysteine through the conserved F or W. The order of the fields is CDR3 length, clone size, D gene, J gene, V gene, CDR3 protein, CDR3 DNA. The D gene is left open where the match is weak. Clone size is given for some rows only: seen once, a few or many times, or a class if the clone is expanded.

15 - - TRBJ2-4 TRBV21-1 CASSKRQGRANIQYF TGTGCCAGCAGCAAAAGGCAGGGGCGCGCGAACATTCAGTACTTC
12 few - TRBJ1-2 TRBV6-5 CATVTGIYGYTF TGTGCCACCGTCACAGGGATCTATGGCTACACCTTC
15 - TRBD2 TRBJ2-7 TRBV4-1 CASSPLAGGSYEQYF TGCGCCAGCAGCCCCCTAGCGGGAGGGTCCTACGAGCAGTACTTC
16 - - TRBJ2-7 TRBV4-1 CASSPLGSGGSHEQYF TGCGCCAGCAGCCCCCTGGGGTCAGGGGGGTCCCACGAGCAGTACTTC
13 - - TRBJ2-5 TRBV5-5 CASSPIYQETQYF TGTGCCAGCAGCCCCATCTACCAAGAGACCCAGTACTTC
14 - - TRBJ2-7 TRBV27 CASSLGGAGYEQYF TGTGCCAGCAGTTTAGGGGGGGCAGGCTACGAGCAGTACTTC
15 few TRBD2 TRBJ2-1 TRBV5-1 CASSSGLDFFNEQFF TGCGCCAGCAGCTCGGGACTAGACTTTTTCAATGAGCAGTTCTTC
19 - TRBD1 TRBJ2-3 TRBV7-8 CASSSPRDRADLSTDTQYF TGTGCCAGCAGCTCCCCCCGGGACAGGGCAGACCTTTCCACAGATACGCAGTATTTT
19 - - TRBJ2-4 TRBV18 CASSPFKRHTHLAKNIQYF TGTGCCAGCTCACCATTCAAGCGGCACACCCATCTAGCCAAAAACATTCAGTACTTC
13 few - TRBJ1-2 TRBV2 CASRPGGLDGYTF TGTGCCAGCAGGCCTGGGGGCTTGGATGGCTACACCTTC
12 - - TRBJ1-1 TRBV10-1 CARLPVNTEAFF TGCGCCAGGCTTCCGGTGAACACTGAAGCTTTCTTT
15 - - TRBJ1-6 TRBV28 CASSLPRVRRSPLHF TGTGCCAGCAGTTTACCCAGGGTGAGGAGATCACCCCTCCACTTT
16 few - TRBJ1-2 TRBV21-1 CASRRGISMMYYGYTF TGTGCCAGCAGGAGGGGGATAAGCATGATGTACTATGGCTACACCTTC
15 - TRBD1 TRBJ2-3 TRBV29-1 CSASQQGVLTDTQYF TGCAGCGCTAGCCAACAGGGGGTCCTCACAGATACGCAGTATTTT
18 - TRBD1 TRBJ2-2 TRBV4-1 CASSQEMTGTGRTGELFF TGCGCCAGCAGCCAAGAGATGACCGGGACAGGGCGCACCGGGGAGCTGTTTTTT